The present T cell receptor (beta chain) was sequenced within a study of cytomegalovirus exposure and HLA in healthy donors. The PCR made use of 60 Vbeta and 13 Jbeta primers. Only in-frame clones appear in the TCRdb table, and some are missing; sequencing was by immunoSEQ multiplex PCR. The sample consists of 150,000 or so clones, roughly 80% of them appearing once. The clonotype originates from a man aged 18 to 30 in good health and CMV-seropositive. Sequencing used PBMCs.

The CDR3 loop reads CASSTTGYNEQFF. CDR3 nucleotides: TGTGCCAGCTCAACGACAGGATACAATGAGCAGTTCTTC. The gene calls are TRBV18 and TRBJ2-1, with D maybe TRBD1 (6 bases). CDR1 and CDR2 from the germline V gene are KGHSH and LQKENI. Trimming left V 5 bases short and J 4 bases short, with 9 bases between. The CDR3 sequence is 13 residues long.